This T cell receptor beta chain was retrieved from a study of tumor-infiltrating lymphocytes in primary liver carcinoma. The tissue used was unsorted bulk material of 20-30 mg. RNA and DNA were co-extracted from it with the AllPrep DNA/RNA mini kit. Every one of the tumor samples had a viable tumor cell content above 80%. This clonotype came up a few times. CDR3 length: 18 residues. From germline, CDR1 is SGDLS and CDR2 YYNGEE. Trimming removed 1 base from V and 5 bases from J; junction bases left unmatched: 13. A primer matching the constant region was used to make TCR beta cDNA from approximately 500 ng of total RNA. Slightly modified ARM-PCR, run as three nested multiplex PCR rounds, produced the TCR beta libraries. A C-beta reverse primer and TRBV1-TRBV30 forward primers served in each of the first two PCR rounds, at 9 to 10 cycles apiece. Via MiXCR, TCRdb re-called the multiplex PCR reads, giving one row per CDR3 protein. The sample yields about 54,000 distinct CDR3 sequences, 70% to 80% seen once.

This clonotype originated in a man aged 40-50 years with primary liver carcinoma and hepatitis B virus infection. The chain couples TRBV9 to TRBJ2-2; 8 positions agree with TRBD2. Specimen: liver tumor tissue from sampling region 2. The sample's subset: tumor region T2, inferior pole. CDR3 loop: CASSVRGGAAGVTGELFF. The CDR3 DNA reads TGTGCCAGCAGCGTAAGGGGCGGCGCAGCGGGAGTGACCGGGGAGCTGTTTTTT.